What follows are 8 T cell receptor beta chains derived from one specimen sequenced in a study of blood T cells in healthy people across ages. The second PCR ran 7 to 11 cycles with a sample-barcoded 5' primer and J-beta primers. TCRdb processed the 5' RACE reads anew with MiXCR; each CDR3 protein has one entry. Found here are fewer than 900,000 distinct CDR3 sequences, roughly 34% of them singletons; the top ten hold approximately 13%. The sequenced material came from blood. The receptors derive from a man between 18 and 29 years old in good health.

This clonotype was counted only a few times. The chain couples TRBV6-2 or TRBV6-3 to TRBJ2-1, with TRBD1 matching 7 bases. The length of the CDR3 is 15 residues. CDR1 and CDR2 from the germline V gene are MNHEY and SVGEGT. V lost 6 bases and J lost 2; bases outside the gene matches: 7. The chain's CDR3 is CASSSDRDTYNEQFF. The CDR3 DNA reads as TGTGCCAGCAGCTCCGACAGGGACACCTACAATGAGCAGTTCTTC.

The V call is TRBV5-8, the J call TRBJ2-3, with D uncertain. The CDR3 covers 14 residues. CDR1 SGHTS and CDR2 YDEGEE come from the germline V gene. Trimming took off 0 bases at V and 0 bases at J, with 5 bases between the two ends. The CDR3 DNA reads TGTGCCAGCAGCTTGGAGATTAGCACAGATACGCAGTATTTT. It yields the protein CASSLEISTDTQYF.

This clonotype has at least ten counts. V and J are TRBV20-1 and TRBJ2-7, with 8 bases that match TRBD1. Trimming cost V 7 bases and J 1 base; bases outside gene matches: 12. Germline loops: CDR1 DFQATT, CDR2 SNEGSKA (reference sequence). The CDR3 has 15 amino acids. The DNA for the CDR3 is TGCAGTGTCTCGGTGGTGGACAGGGATTCCTACGAGCAGTACTTC. Its translation is CSVSVVDRDSYEQYF.

As concerns this clonotype: At one boundary the junction diverges from the germline segment, which might be a read error. V usage is TRBV6-2 or TRBV6-3 and J usage is TRBJ2-3; 9 nucleotides agree with TRBD2. CDR3 size: 22 residues. Germline CDR1 MNHEY, CDR2 SVGEGT. The CDR3 DNA sequence: TGTGCCCGCAGCCCTCCCATCCCTCTCCAGCGGGGGGCTCCCACTAGCACAGATACGCAGTATTTT. Encoded protein: CARSPPIPLQRGAPTSTDTQYF.

This clonotype has more than one count but fewer than ten. The chain carries TRBV4-3 and TRBJ2-5; D is unresolved. The CDR3 totals 14 residues. V was shortened by 0 bases and J by 4 bases, with 9 bases between the two germline ends. Germline CDR1 LGHNA, CDR2 YSLEER. The CDR3 region has the DNA TGCGCCAGCAGCCAAGAAGGGTGGGGAGAGACCCAGTACTTC. Amino acid sequence: CASSQEGWGETQYF.

This clonotype was observed a few times. The V gene is TRBV7-2, the J gene TRBJ2-4; no firm D call. V was trimmed by 5 bases and J by 0 bases, leaving 5 bases between them. Germline V lookup: CDR1 SGHTA, CDR2 FQGNSA. This CDR3 has 13 residues. The CDR3, as DNA: TGTGCCAGCAGCCTTCCAGCCAAAAACATTCAGTACTTC. This encodes CASSLPAKNIQYF.

This clonotype was counted once. The V gene is TRBV28, the J gene TRBJ1-5, with TRBD1 identical over 10 bases. Unmatched junction bases numbered 7, after V lost 6 bases and J lost 2 bases. The CDR3 contains 16 residues. In germline, CDR1 is MDHEN, CDR2 SYDVKM. In DNA, the CDR3 is TGTGCCAGCAGCGTGGGACAGGGGACTGGCAATCAGCCCCAGCATTTT. Amino acid sequence: CASSVGQGTGNQPQHF. The full variable domain, its missing parts supplied by reference TRBV28 and TRBJ1-5, is DVKVTQSSRYLVKRTGEKVFLECVQDMDHENMFWYRQDPGLGLRLIYFSYDVKMKEKGDIPEGYSVSREKKERFSLILESASTNQTSMYLCASSVGQGTGNQPQHFGDGTRLSIL.

With respect to this clonotype: At one boundary the junction diverges from the germline segment, which might be a read error. This chain connects TRBV5-5 to TRBJ1-1, with 8 positions matching TRBD1. CDR3 size: 14 residues. Germline CDR1 reads SGHKS; CDR2 reads YYEKEE (reference sequence). The CDR3 DNA reads TGTGCCAGCAGCCAGACAGGGGTGAACACTGGAGCTTTCTTT. The encoded protein is CASSQTGVNTGAFF.